This T cell receptor beta chain stems from a study of Tregs in tolerant kidney transplant recipients. At the level of the study: Recipients received nonmyeloablative bone marrow transplants from related graft donors, with transient mixed chimerism. Study-wide results and caveats: Expanding Tregs on activated donor B cells appeared to best identify donor-specific TCRbeta clones.

Generated by immunoSEQ multiplex PCR, the TCRdb table keeps only in-frame clones and is missing some. The sample records some 70,000 clones, more than 90% being singletons. On this clone: Its target is unknown.

The receptor comes from a human donor who received a combined kidney and bone marrow transplant. This specimen was CD8+ T cells from blood, taken before the transplant.

In DNA, the CDR3 is TGTGCCAGCAGTGAAGGGAGGGAGCAGTACTTC. Its translation: CASSEGREQYF. The J gene is TRBJ2-7, the V gene TRBV6-1; perhaps TRBD2 as D (5 bases). V dropped 1 base and J dropped 7 bases, with 5 bases sitting between them. Germline V gene lookup returns CDR1 MNHNS and CDR2 SASEGT. CDR3 size: 11 residues.